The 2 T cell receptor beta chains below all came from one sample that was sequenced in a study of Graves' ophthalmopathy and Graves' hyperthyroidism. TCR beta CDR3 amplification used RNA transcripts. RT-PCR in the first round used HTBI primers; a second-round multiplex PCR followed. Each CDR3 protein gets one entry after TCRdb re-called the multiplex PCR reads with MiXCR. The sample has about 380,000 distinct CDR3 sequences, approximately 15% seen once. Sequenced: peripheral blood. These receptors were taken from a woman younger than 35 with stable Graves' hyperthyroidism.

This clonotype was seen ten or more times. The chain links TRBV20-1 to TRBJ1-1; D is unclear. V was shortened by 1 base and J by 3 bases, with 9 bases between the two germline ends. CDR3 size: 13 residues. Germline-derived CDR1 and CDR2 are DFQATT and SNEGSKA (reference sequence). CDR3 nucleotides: TGCAGTGCTAGAGGAGCTGCTTACACTGAAGCTTTCTTT. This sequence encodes CSARGAAYTEAFF.

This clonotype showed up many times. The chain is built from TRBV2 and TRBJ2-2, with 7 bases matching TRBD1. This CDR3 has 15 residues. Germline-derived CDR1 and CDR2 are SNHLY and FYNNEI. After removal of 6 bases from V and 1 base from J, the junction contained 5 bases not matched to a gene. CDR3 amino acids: CASRERTGNTGELFF. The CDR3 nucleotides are TGTGCCAGCAGGGAACGGACAGGGAACACCGGGGAGCTGTTTTTT.